This is a list of T cell receptor beta chains from one sample in a study of cytomegalovirus exposure and HLA in healthy donors. Profiling relied on immunoSEQ multiplex PCR, and the TCRdb table lists in-frame clones only, not all of them. The sample consists of 150,000 to 200,000 clones, under 90% of them appearing once. Sequenced sample: PBMCs. The receptors shown here come from a woman aged 18 to 35 in good health and CMV-seropositive. Each CDR3 is given with its conserved first and last residue. Fields, in order: V gene, J gene, D gene, clone size, CDR3 protein, CDR3 DNA. The D gene is left open where the match is weak. Expanded clones are given a class, and other clones once, few, many or no size at all.

>TRBV19|TRBJ1-5|NA|many
CASSNRQGPWPQHF
TGTGCCAGTAGTAATAGGCAGGGCCCTTGGCCCCAGCATTTT
>TRBV5-4|TRBJ2-7|TRBD1|NA
CASSSPDQGAYEQYF
TGTGCCAGCAGCTCCCCGGACCAGGGGGCCTACGAGCAGTACTTC
>TRBV9|TRBJ2-3|TRBD1|NA
CASSVTGVSTDTQYF
TGTGCCAGCAGCGTGACAGGGGTTAGCACAGATACGCAGTATTTT
>TRBV7-9|TRBJ2-1|NA|NA
CASSLASSPGEQFF
TGTGCCAGCAGCTTAGCCTCTTCACCAGGTGAGCAGTTCTTC
>TRBV19|TRBJ1-5|NA|NA
CASSRDIYSNQPQHF
TGTGCCAGTAGTAGGGACATCTATAGCAATCAGCCCCAGCATTTT
>TRBV6-6|TRBJ2-2|TRBD1|NA
CASSPDRANTGELFF
TGTGCCAGCAGTCCGGACAGGGCTAACACCGGGGAGCTGTTTTTT
>TRBV6-4|TRBJ2-1|TRBD2|once
CASSALAGVANEQFF
TGTGCCAGCAGTGCCCTAGCGGGGGTAGCCAATGAGCAGTTCTTC
>TRBV11-3|TRBJ1-2|NA|NA
CASSFGEGSNYGYTF
TGTGCCAGCAGCTTCGGGGAGGGTTCAAACTATGGCTACACCTTC
>TRBV6-5|TRBJ2-2|NA|NA
CASNRGGGELFF
TGTGCCAGCAACCGAGGGGGCGGGGAGCTGTTTTTT
>TRBV4-1|TRBJ1-2|NA|NA
CASSQAGGSDYGYTF
TGCGCCAGCAGCCAAGCCGGGGGATCGGACTATGGCTACACCTTC
>TRBV2|TRBJ1-4|TRBD1|NA
CASNPDRGVWEKLFF
TGTGCCAGCAACCCGGACAGGGGGGTGTGGGAAAAACTGTTTTTT
>TRBV6-6|TRBJ2-1|NA|NA
CASSYGLVNEQFF
TGTGCCAGCAGTTACGGTTTAGTCAATGAGCAGTTCTTC
>TRBV11-1|TRBJ2-6|TRBD1|once
CASSPGQGKGGANVLTF
TGTGCCAGCTCTCCGGGACAGGGAAAAGGTGGGGCCAACGTCCTGACTTTC
>TRBV9|TRBJ1-4|NA|NA
CASSVNEGFLNEKLFF
TGTGCCAGCAGCGTTAACGAGGGATTTCTAAATGAAAAACTGTTTTTT
>TRBV5-1|TRBJ2-2|TRBD2|once
CASSLARTSGANTGELFF
TGCGCCAGCAGCTTGGCTCGGACTAGCGGGGCGAACACCGGGGAGCTGTTTTTT
>TRBV6-4|TRBJ2-7|TRBD1|NA
CASSTGASSYEQYF
TGTGCCAGCAGTACAGGGGCCAGCTCCTACGAGCAGTACTTC
>TRBV4-3|TRBJ1-2|NA|NA
CASSQDTDSHYGYTF
TGCGCCAGCAGCCAAGATACGGACAGCCACTATGGCTACACCTTC
>TRBV19|TRBJ2-7|NA|NA
CASSIDLVMGEQYF
TGTGCCAGTAGTATCGACCTAGTAATGGGCGAGCAGTACTTC
>TRBV5-4|TRBJ2-3|NA|once
CASSPNEGSADTQYF
TGTGCCAGCAGCCCGAACGAGGGTTCCGCAGATACGCAGTATTTT
>TRBV9|TRBJ2-2|NA|NA
CASTLRGIGELFF
TGTGCCAGCACCCTCCGAGGGATCGGGGAGCTGTTTTTT
>TRBV6-1|TRBJ1-5|TRBD1|NA
CASRVGTANQPQHF
TGTGCCAGCAGGGTCGGGACAGCGAATCAGCCCCAGCATTTT
>TRBV7-2|TRBJ2-5|TRBD2|NA
CASRYTSGEETQYF
TGTGCCAGCAGATATACTAGCGGGGAAGAGACCCAGTACTTC
>TRBV5-1|TRBJ2-1|NA|once
CASSLPLVAAYNEQFF
TGCGCCAGCAGCCTACCGTTGGTAGCTGCCTACAATGAGCAGTTCTTC
>TRBV4-3|TRBJ1-1|NA|NA
CASSQDYSGNTEAFF
TGCGCCAGCAGCCAAGATTATTCGGGGAACACTGAAGCTTTCTTT
>TRBV4-1|TRBJ1-5|NA|NA
CASSQGGCCNQPQHF
TGCGCCAGCAGCCAGGGGGGATGTTGCAATCAGCCCCAGCATTTT
>TRBV28|TRBJ1-2|TRBD1|few
CASSETGGAEGYTF
TGTGCCAGCAGTGAGACAGGGGGCGCGGAGGGCTACACCTTC
>TRBV18|TRBJ2-1|TRBD1|NA
CASSPMGQGLNEQFF
TGTGCCAGCTCACCGATGGGACAGGGGTTGAATGAGCAGTTCTTC
>TRBV19|TRBJ1-1|NA|NA
CASSADGTPNTEAFF
TGTGCCAGTAGTGCCGACGGGACTCCCAACACTGAAGCTTTCTTT
>TRBV6-5|TRBJ2-7|NA|NA
CASSSEGLLPSEQYF
TGTGCCAGCAGTTCAGAGGGACTCCTCCCGAGCGAGCAGTACTTC
>TRBV20-1|TRBJ2-7|NA|NA
CSATSKPQQYF
TGCAGTGCTACCTCTAAGCCTCAGCAGTACTTC
>TRBV7-3|TRBJ2-1|NA|NA
CASSLSLTSLDEQFF
TGTGCCAGCAGCTTATCGTTGACTTCCCTTGATGAGCAGTTCTTC
>TRBV9|TRBJ2-7|NA|NA
CASSVLPDSFYEQYF
TGTGCCAGCAGCGTACTCCCGGACAGTTTTTACGAGCAGTACTTC
>TRBV15|TRBJ1-1|NA|NA
CATSSQWRDTEAFF
TGTGCCACCAGCTCGCAGTGGCGGGACACTGAAGCTTTCTTT
>TRBV7-3|TRBJ1-5|NA|NA
CASSLNRDQPQHF
TGTGCCAGCAGCTTAAACAGGGACCAGCCCCAGCATTTT
>TRBV19|TRBJ2-7|TRBD1|NA
CASRGQEGEQYF
TGTGCCAGTAGGGGACAGGAGGGAGAGCAGTACTTC
>TRBV10-2|TRBJ1-5|NA|NA
CASGPGVRTQHF
TGCGCCAGCGGCCCAGGGGTAAGGACCCAGCATTTT
>TRBV5-4|TRBJ2-7|TRBD2|NA
CASSLTAGGTYEQYF
TGTGCCAGCAGCTTGACCGCGGGAGGCACCTACGAGCAGTACTTC
>TRBV2|TRBJ2-4|NA|NA
CASSRQDLAKNIQYF
TGTGCCAGCAGCCGACAGGACTTAGCCAAAAACATTCAGTACTTC
>TRBV15|TRBJ1-5|NA|NA
CATSRDRRQASNQPQHF
TGTGCCACCAGCAGAGATCGTAGGCAGGCTAGCAATCAGCCCCAGCATTTT
>TRBV1|TRBJ2-7|NA|NA
CTSSHDCGGTGGHEQYF
TGCACCAGCAGCCACGATTGCGGCGGGACAGGGGGCCACGAGCAGTACTTC
>TRBV7-9|TRBJ2-1|TRBD1|NA
CASSQGQGAYNEQFF
TGTGCCAGCAGCCAGGGACAGGGGGCCTACAATGAGCAGTTCTTC
>TRBV2|TRBJ2-7|NA|NA
CASSPRWLTRYEQYF
TGTGCCAGCAGCCCTAGGTGGCTTACCCGCTACGAGCAGTACTTC
>TRBV19|TRBJ1-2|NA|NA
CATTRDFVYGYTF
TGTGCCACAACCCGGGACTTCGTATATGGCTACACCTTC
>TRBV7-2|TRBJ2-3|NA|NA
CASSLGLSADTQYF
TGTGCCAGCAGCTTAGGATTAAGCGCAGATACGCAGTATTTT
>TRBV29-1|TRBJ2-1|TRBD2|NA
CSVVIRLAAYNEQFF
TGCAGCGTTGTCATTCGGCTAGCGGCCTACAATGAGCAGTTCTTC